Listed below are T cell receptor beta chains from one sample, sequenced in a study of blood T cell repertoires in COVID-19. The table came from immunoSEQ multiplex PCR; TCRdb's copy has only in-frame clones and leaves some out. Among approximately 200,000 clones listed, about four fifths were seen once. Material: peripheral blood. The source of these receptors is a woman aged 55-69 years with acute or convalescent COVID-19. Both conserved end residues are part of each CDR3. The order of the fields is CDR3 length, J gene, clone size, D gene, V gene, CDR3 DNA, CDR3 protein. D genes are given only for firm matches. Clone size is given for some rows only: seen once, a few or many times, or a class if the clone is expanded.

14	TRBJ1-2	.	.	TRBV6-1	TGTGCCAGCAGTGATGGTGGAACTCGGGTAGGCTACACCTTC	CASSDGGTRVGYTF
8	TRBJ1-2	once	.	TRBV29-1	TGCAGCGTTGAACAGGGCACCTTC	CSVEQGTF
13	TRBJ2-7	.	.	TRBV4-1	TGCGCCAGCAGCCAATCCCCGGGCTACGAGCAGTACTTC	CASSQSPGYEQYF
16	TRBJ2-7	.	TRBD1	TRBV19	TGTGCCAGTAGTCCAGAGGGGGCAGGGGTGACCTACGAGCAGTACTTC	CASSPEGAGVTYEQYF
14	TRBJ1-2	.	TRBD1	TRBV5-6	TGTGCCAGCAGCATCACAGGGGATTTCTATGGCTACACCTTC	CASSITGDFYGYTF
14	TRBJ2-3	.	TRBD2	TRBV28	TGTGTCGCGACTAGCGGGGGTAATGCAGATACGCAGTATTTT	CVATSGGNADTQYF
16	TRBJ1-4	.	TRBD1	TRBV2	TGTGCCAGCAGTGAAGCGAGCGGGACAGGGAATGAAAAACTGTTTTTT	CASSEASGTGNEKLFF
15	TRBJ1-3	once	TRBD1	TRBV5-4	TGTGCCAGCAGCCAAGACAGGGGCCATGGAAACACCATATATTTT	CASSQDRGHGNTIYF
12	TRBJ2-7	once	.	TRBV7-2	TGTGCCAGCAGCTTAGGGTACAACGAGCAGTACTTC	CASSLGYNEQYF
12	TRBJ2-7	few	.	TRBV7-9	TGTGCCAGCAGCTCGAGTTCCTACGAGCAGTACTTC	CASSSSSYEQYF
13	TRBJ2-1	.	TRBD1	TRBV7-3	TGTGCCAGCAGCCCAGGGACAGGGGGATATCAGTTCTTC	CASSPGTGGYQFF
14	TRBJ2-2	.	.	TRBV7-3	TGTGCCAGCAGCTCCACAGGTTACACCGGGGAGCTGTTTTTT	CASSSTGYTGELFF
13	TRBJ2-3	.	TRBD2	TRBV7-3	TGTGCCAGCAGCGAACACCCGGGACTATTATTGTATTTT	CASSEHPGLLLYF
15	TRBJ2-7	.	TRBD1	TRBV6-2/TRBV6-3	TGTGCCAGCAGCAGGACAGGGCCCCGCTCCTACGAGCAGTACTTC	CASSRTGPRSYEQYF
14	TRBJ1-2	.	.	TRBV28	TGTGCCAGCACTAAGGAGCGGGGGGCGATTGGCTACACCTTC	CASTKERGAIGYTF
15	TRBJ2-2	.	TRBD2	TRBV29-1	TGCAGCGTTTATACTAGCGGGGGATCGGCCGGGGAGCTGTTTTTT	CSVYTSGGSAGELFF
12	TRBJ2-1	.	.	TRBV6-1	TGTGCCAGCAGTGAAAAGGGGAATGAGCAGTTCTTC	CASSEKGNEQFF